One sample yielded the 9 T cell receptor beta chains listed below, sequenced in a study of cytomegalovirus exposure and HLA in healthy donors. It was with 60 Vbeta and 13 Jbeta primers that the PCR ran. The protocol was immunoSEQ multiplex PCR, while the TCRdb copy is restricted to in-frame clones and leaves out a portion. Here the sample table reports about 67,000 clones. The source material was PBMCs. The receptors come from a woman aged 35 to 49 in good health and CMV-seropositive.

The rearrangement joins TRBV28 to TRBJ2-1; D unresolved. Germline-derived CDR1 and CDR2 are MDHEN and SYDVKM. The CDR3 runs to 15 residues. The V and J ends lost 4 bases and 3 bases respectively, with 13 bases between them. Here the CDR3 DNA reads TGTGCCAGCAGTTCCTTGACTCCCAACTACAATGAGCAGTTCTTC. As protein: CASSSLTPNYNEQFF.

The V call is TRBV25-1, the J call TRBJ1-4, with D possibly being TRBD1 (6 bases). This CDR3 is 15 amino acids long. The ends were cut back, 0 bases at V and 5 bases at J, with 10 bases in the middle. Germline loops: CDR1 MGHDK, CDR2 SYGVNS. This CDR3 reads CASSEYKGGNEKLFF. The CDR3 region has the DNA TGTGCCAGCAGTGAATATAAGGGGGGGAATGAAAAACTGTTTTTT.

The chain joins TRBV2 to TRBJ2-2; 10 bases fit TRBD2. There are 17 residues in the CDR3. The V gene end was trimmed by 6 bases and the J gene end by 5 bases; junction bases not matched to a gene: 12. Germline V CDR1 and CDR2: SNHLY, FYNNEI. In DNA, the CDR3 is TGTGCCAGCAGGCCGTCTCCGGGACTAGCGAGAACCGGGGAGCTGTTTTTT. Its translation: CASRPSPGLARTGELFF.

The chain recombines TRBV4-2 with TRBJ1-4, with TRBD1 as a possible D gene (5 bases). Germline V gene lookup returns CDR1 LGHNA and CDR2 YNFKEQ. V lost 5 bases and J lost 3, with 13 bases in between. This CDR3 comprises 15 residues. This CDR3 reads CASSAPRAANEKLFF. The CDR3 bases are TGTGCCAGCAGCGCCCCCAGGGCGGCTAATGAAAAACTGTTTTTT.

The J gene is TRBJ2-7, the V gene TRBV9, with unresolved D. CDR3 size: 13 residues. Germline CDR1 SGDLS, CDR2 YYNGEE. The ends were cut back, 3 bases at V and 0 bases at J, with 7 bases in the middle. In DNA form, the CDR3 reads TGTGCCAGCAGCGGGTCCAGCTCCTACGAGCAGTACTTC. As protein: CASSGSSSYEQYF.

This chain uses TRBV5-6 with TRBJ2-3; TRBD2 aligns across 10 bases. CDR3 size: 18 residues. V was clipped by 3 bases and J by 3 bases; unmatched bases: 13. From germline, CDR1 is SGHDT and CDR2 YYEEEE. The CDR3 spells CASSWLTLSGGATDTQYF. The CDR3 nucleotides read TGTGCCAGCAGCTGGCTAACCCTGAGCGGGGGGGCTACAGATACGCAGTATTTT. The whole variable domain, remainder taken from reference TRBV5-6 and TRBJ2-3, is DAGVTQSPTHLIKTRGQQVTLRCSPKSGHDTVSWYQQALGQGPQFIFQYYEEEERQRGNFPDRFSGHQFPNYSSELNVNALLLGDSALYLCASSWLTLSGGATDTQYFGPGTRLTVL.

This sequence joins TRBV19 and TRBJ2-5; weak D call: TRBD1 (5 bases). Per the germline V gene, CDR1 is LNHDA and CDR2 is SQIVND (reference sequence). The CDR3 covers 15 residues. Trimming took 6 bases from V and 5 from J, leaving 19 bases between them. CDR3 nucleotides: TGTGCCAGTAGGAGCCGCAGGGCCGAAGGGGAGACCCAGTACTTC. Residues: CASRSRRAEGETQYF.

The chain is built from TRBV9 and TRBJ1-2; no clear D gene. Germline CDR1 reads SGDLS; CDR2 reads YYNGEE. This CDR3 region has 15 residues. The germline V and J ends were trimmed by 0 bases and 2 bases, with 11 bases remaining between them. CDR3 region: CASSVDWLGNYGYTF. CDR3 in DNA: TGTGCCAGCAGCGTAGATTGGTTGGGCAACTATGGCTACACCTTC.

The chain combines TRBV6-5 with TRBJ2-5; TRBD2 is a possible D gene (5 bases). The J call may be in error: the DNA end matches TRBJ2-7 better. This CDR3 has 14 residues. Germline assignment: CDR1 MNHEY and CDR2 SVGAGI. CDR3 sequence (DNA): TGTGCCAGCACCCCGGGGAGTAGCATCTACGAGCAGTACTTC. This translates into CASTPGSSIYEQYF.